The 22 T cell receptor beta chains below all came from one sample that was sequenced in a study of blood T cell repertoires in COVID-19. Profiling relied on immunoSEQ multiplex PCR, and the TCRdb table lists in-frame clones only, not all of them. The repertoire has 210,000 or so clones, more than 70% of them found once; the top ten carry approximately 3%. Sequencing used peripheral blood. The receptor source for this set is a woman of 80 years or more with active or convalescent COVID-19.

The V call is TRBV27, the J call TRBJ1-3; no firm D call. The CDR3 is 14 residues long. CDR1 MNHEY and CDR2 SMNVEV come from the germline V gene (reference sequence). The germline V and J ends were trimmed by 3 bases and 3 bases, with 9 bases remaining between them. Written as DNA, the CDR3 is TGTGCCAGCAGTTTGGCGGCTAATGGAAACACCATATATTTT. This translates into CASSLAANGNTIYF.

The sample holds one count of this clone. The J gene is TRBJ2-1, the V gene TRBV2, with 8 bases identical to TRBD2. Germline assignment: CDR1 SNHLY and CDR2 FYNNEI. The CDR3 is made up of 17 amino acids. V lost 4 bases, J lost 0 bases, and 8 bases stayed unmatched. CDR3 nucleotide sequence: TGTGCCAGCAGTGCGAGCGGGGGTCTAAGCTCCTACAATGAGCAGTTCTTC. Translation: CASSASGGLSSYNEQFF.

In its sample, this clone was seen a few times. V is TRBV18 and J is TRBJ2-1; weak D call: TRBD1 (6 bases). The CDR3 is 13 amino acids. Trimming pared 8 bases from V and 9 bases from J, leaving 17 bases between. The germline V gene has CDR1 KGHSH and CDR2 LQKENI. Here the CDR3 DNA reads TGTGCCAGCCCATACAGGGTTCCCGGTGAGCAGTTCTTC. Translated: CASPYRVPGEQFF.

The chain recombines TRBV3-1 (or the pseudogene TRBV3-2) with TRBJ1-4, with D tentatively TRBD1 (6 bases). The CDR3 is made up of 15 amino acids. Trimming removed 4 bases from V and 5 bases from J, with 14 bases in between. Per germline, CDR1 LGHDT and CDR2 YNNKEL (reference sequence). CDR3 DNA: TGTGCCAGCAGCCGGGCAGGGGCCTTGAATGAAAAACTGTTTTTT. Translating gives CASSRAGALNEKLFF.

In regard to this clone: A read error may account for a junction end that differs from germline. The chain carries TRBV5-1 and TRBJ1-2; D call uncertain. The CDR3 runs to 13 residues. CDR1 and CDR2 from the germline V gene are SGHRS and YFSETQ. The CDR3 is CASSLTNNYSYTF. The CDR3 bases are TGCGCCAGCAGCTTGACAAATAACTATAGCTACACCTTC.

The chain has TRBV4-1 and TRBJ2-1; D not resolved. CDR1 and CDR2 from the germline V gene are MGHRA and YSYEKL. V was clipped by 0 bases and J by 3 bases, with 6 bases between them. CDR3 size: 14 residues. The DNA for the CDR3 is TGCGCCAGCAGCCAAGAAACGGTCTACAATGAGCAGTTCTTC. Protein product: CASSQETVYNEQFF.

The gene calls are TRBV5-4 and TRBJ1-6, with 8 bases identical to TRBD1. V lost 4 bases to trimming and J lost 6 bases; unmatched junction nucleotides: 6. Looked up from germline, CDR1 is SGHNT and CDR2 is YYREEE (reference sequence). This CDR3 has 15 amino acids. The chain's CDR3 is CASSLMDRVNSPLHF. CDR3 nucleotides: TGTGCCAGCAGCCTGATGGACAGGGTTAATTCACCCCTCCACTTT.

This sequence joins TRBV29-1 and TRBJ1-2; D not certain. Trimming took off 4 bases at V and 1 base at J, with 4 bases between the two ends. CDR1 is SQVTM, CDR2 ANQGSEA, per germline. This CDR3 spans 11 amino acids. The CDR3 is CSVAINYGYTF. DNA for the CDR3: TGCAGCGTTGCTATTAACTATGGCTACACCTTC. Together with reference TRBV29-1 and TRBJ1-2, the CDR3 gives the full variable domain: SAVISQKPSRDICQRGTSLTIQCQVDSQVTMMFWYRQQPGQSLTLIATANQGSEATYESGFVIDKFPISRPNLTFSTLTVSNMSPEDSSIYLCSVAINYGYTFGSGTRLTVV.

This chain connects TRBV5-1 to TRBJ2-7; TRBD2 agrees at 8 bases. The CDR3 runs to 14 residues. V shed 0 bases, J shed 6 bases, and the junction held 5 bases outside the gene matches. In germline, CDR1 is SGHRS, CDR2 YFSETQ. The DNA of the CDR3 is TGCGCCAGCAGCTTGGTTACTAGCGGTGGCGAGCAGTACTTC. It specifies CASSLVTSGGEQYF.

The CDR3 is CASGKLQGDGNQPQHF. The CDR3 nucleotides read TGTGCCAGCGGGAAACTACAGGGGGACGGCAATCAGCCCCAGCATTTT. The chain has TRBV2 and TRBJ1-5; 8 nucleotides line up with TRBD1. Trimming at V came to 8 bases and at J to 2 bases, leaving 11 bases not matched to a gene. CDR3 length: 16 residues. Germline assignment: CDR1 SNHLY and CDR2 FYNNEI.

The genes are TRBV5-1 and TRBJ2-6; a weak D match, TRBD1 (5 bases). Germline V lookup: CDR1 SGHRS, CDR2 YFSETQ. V was cut by 4 bases and J by 2 bases, with 7 bases left in between. There are 14 residues in the CDR3. The CDR3 region has the DNA TGCGCCAGCAGCCAGGGAACTGGGGCCAACGTCCTGACTTTC. Protein: CASSQGTGANVLTF.

The genes are TRBV29-1 and TRBJ1-2; perhaps TRBD1 as D (5 bases). Germline-derived CDR1 and CDR2 are SQVTM and ANQGSEA. CDR3 length equals 11 residues. V gave up 2 bases and J gave up 8 bases, with 9 bases separating them. CDR3: CSVEQGRGYTF. The CDR3 nucleotides read TGCAGCGTTGAACAGGGAAGAGGCTACACCTTC.

This rearrangement joins TRBV4-1 to TRBJ1-1; D is possibly TRBD1 (5 bases). The CDR3 runs 14 residues. CDR1 is MGHRA, CDR2 YSYEKL, per germline. The germline V and J ends were trimmed by 0 bases and 3 bases, with 8 bases remaining between them. The CDR3 DNA follows: TGCGCCAGCAGCCAAGAGGGGCGGTACACTGAAGCTTTCTTT. Its protein is CASSQEGRYTEAFF.

This chain joins TRBV18 and TRBJ1-4; TRBD1 might be the D (6 bases). Per the germline V gene, CDR1 is KGHSH and CDR2 is LQKENI. V was cut by 2 bases and J by 8 bases, with 12 bases left in between. This CDR3 is 14 amino acids long. CDR3 amino acids: CASSPAGVVEKLFF. The CDR3 coding sequence is TGTGCCAGCTCACCAGCAGGGGTTGTAGAAAAACTGTTTTTT.

The chain employs TRBV2 and TRBJ2-5; 9 bases are shared with TRBD1. Germline-derived CDR1 and CDR2 are SNHLY and FYNNEI. CDR3 size: 11 residues. V dropped 7 bases and J dropped 9; count of bases not matched to a gene: 3. The CDR3 DNA is TGTGCCAGCATGCGGGACAGGGCCCAGTACTTC. This encodes CASMRDRAQYF. The whole variable domain, filled in from reference TRBV2 and TRBJ2-5, reads EPEVTQTPSHQVTQMGQEVILRCVPISNHLYFYWYRQILGQKVEFLVSFYNNEISEKSEIFDDQFSVERPDGSNFTLKIRSTKLEDSAMYFCASMRDRAQYFGPGTRLLVL.

The chain employs TRBV29-1 and TRBJ2-1; weak D call: TRBD1 (6 bases). The CDR3 sequence is 14 residues long. Germline V gene data show CDR1 as SQVTM and CDR2 as ANQGSEA. V was pared by 6 bases and J by 9 bases, with 21 bases between. CDR3 sequence reads: CSVTQGQATGEQFF. Written as DNA, the CDR3 is TGCAGCGTCACACAGGGTCAGGCTACGGGTGAGCAGTTCTTC.

This clone turned up a few times. The chain recombines TRBV18 with TRBJ1-5; the D gene is possibly TRBD1 (6 bases). The CDR3 sequence is 15 residues long. Germline-derived CDR1 and CDR2 are KGHSH and LQKENI. Trimming cost V 2 bases and J 2 bases, with 10 bases left between them. CDR3 sequence reads: CASSPSQGGNQPQHF. The CDR3 DNA reads TGTGCCAGCTCACCATCACAGGGTGGCAATCAGCCCCAGCATTTT.

The chain joins TRBV10-3 to TRBJ1-4, with 7 nucleotides matching TRBD1. This CDR3 comprises 14 residues. CDR1 and CDR2 from the germline V gene are ENHRY and SYGVKD. V shed 10 bases, J shed 6 bases, and the junction held 11 bases outside the gene matches. The CDR3 bases are TGTGCCACCCGGGGGACAGAAAGGGATGAAAAACTGTTTTTT. Translating it yields CATRGTERDEKLFF.

This rearrangement joins TRBV18 to TRBJ1-6; D is ambiguous. The CDR3 contains 15 residues. V lost 3 bases and J 9 bases, leaving 15 bases between the germline ends. Germline lookup yields CDR1 KGHSH and CDR2 LQKENI. The CDR3, as DNA: TGTGCCAGCTCACCCGCCGTGGCCGAGGGTTCACCCCTCCACTTT. This codes for CASSPAVAEGSPLHF.

The V and J genes are TRBV7-9 and TRBJ2-7, with 7 bases matching TRBD2. The CDR3 spans 16 residues. The ends lost 4 bases at V and 1 base at J; junction bases unmatched: 10. CDR1 and CDR2 from the germline V gene are SEHNR and FQNEAQ (reference sequence). The CDR3 loop reads CASSSGGRGYSYEQYF. CDR3 DNA sequence: TGTGCCAGCAGCTCTGGGGGGAGGGGATATTCCTACGAGCAGTACTTC.

The chain uses TRBV19 and TRBJ2-5, with TRBD2 matching over 15 bases. The CDR3 has 16 residues. Germline V lookup: CDR1 LNHDA, CDR2 SQIVND (reference sequence). The V segment lost 4 bases and the J segment 3 bases; nucleotides outside the gene matches: 3. CDR3 coding DNA: TGTGCCAGTAGTAGGACTAGCGGGGGGGCCGAAGAGACCCAGTACTTC. It specifies CASSRTSGGAEETQYF.

The chain links TRBV5-1 to TRBJ2-2; 7 bases agree with TRBD2. The CDR3 consists of 17 residues. With 0 bases clipped from V and 5 bases from J, the junction kept 10 bases outside the gene matches. In germline, CDR1 is SGHRS, CDR2 YFSETQ. The CDR3: CASSLGSATGRTGELFF. The DNA of the CDR3 is TGCGCCAGCAGCTTGGGGTCCGCGACCGGGAGGACCGGGGAGCTGTTTTTT. Full variable domain (missing parts from reference TRBV5-1 and TRBJ2-2): KAGVTQTPRYLIKTRGQQVTLSCSPISGHRSVSWYQQTPGQGLQFLFEYFSETQRNKGNFPGRFSGRQFSNSRSEMNVSTLELGDSALYLCASSLGSATGRTGELFFGEGSRLTVL.